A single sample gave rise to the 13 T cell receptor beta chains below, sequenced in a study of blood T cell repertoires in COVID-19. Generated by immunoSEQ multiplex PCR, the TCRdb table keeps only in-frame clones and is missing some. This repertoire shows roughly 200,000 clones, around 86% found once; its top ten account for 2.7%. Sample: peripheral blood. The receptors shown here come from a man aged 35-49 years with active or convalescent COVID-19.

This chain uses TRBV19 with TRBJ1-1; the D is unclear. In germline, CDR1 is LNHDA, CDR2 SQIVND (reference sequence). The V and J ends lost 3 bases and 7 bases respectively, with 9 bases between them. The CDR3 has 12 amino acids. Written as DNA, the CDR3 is TGTGCCAGTAGTATTGGCAGGCTTGAAGCTTTCTTT. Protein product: CASSIGRLEAFF.

CDR3 in DNA: TGCGCCAGCGGGCTGACTAGCGGGGGGGTCACCTACAATGAGCAGTTCTTC. Translated, it gives CASGLTSGGVTYNEQFF. The gene calls are TRBV4-1 and TRBJ2-1; 14 nucleotides agree with TRBD2. The CDR3 has 17 amino acids. The germline V gene encodes CDR1 MGHRA and CDR2 YSYEKL. V was pared by 8 bases and J by 2 bases, with 8 bases of the junction left unmatched.

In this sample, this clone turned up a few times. The CDR3 here is CSVVDSEAFF. CDR3 sequence (DNA): TGCAGCGTCGTGGACAGCGAAGCTTTCTTT. The rearrangement joins TRBV29-1 to TRBJ1-1, with D perhaps matching TRBD1 (6 bases). The V and J ends lost 6 bases and 8 bases respectively, with 10 bases between them. CDR1 and CDR2 from the germline V gene are SQVTM and ANQGSEA. There are 10 residues in the CDR3.

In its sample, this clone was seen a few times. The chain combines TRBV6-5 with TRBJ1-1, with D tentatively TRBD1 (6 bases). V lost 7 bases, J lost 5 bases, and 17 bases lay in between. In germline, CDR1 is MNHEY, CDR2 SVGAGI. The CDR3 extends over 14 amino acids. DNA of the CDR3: TGTGCCAGCACCTACAGGGTAGAGGGGACTGAAGCTTTCTTT. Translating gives CASTYRVEGTEAFF.

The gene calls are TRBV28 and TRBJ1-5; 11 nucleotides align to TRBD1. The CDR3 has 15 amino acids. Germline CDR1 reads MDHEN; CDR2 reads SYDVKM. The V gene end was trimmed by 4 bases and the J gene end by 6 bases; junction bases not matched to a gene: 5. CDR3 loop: CASSSLGQGVQPQHF. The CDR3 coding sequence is TGTGCCAGCAGTTCCCTGGGACAGGGGGTTCAGCCCCAGCATTTT.

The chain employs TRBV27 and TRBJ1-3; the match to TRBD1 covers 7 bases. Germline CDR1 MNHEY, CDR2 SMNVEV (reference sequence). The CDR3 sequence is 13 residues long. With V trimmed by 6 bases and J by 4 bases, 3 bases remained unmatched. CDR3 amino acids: CASSTGAGNTIYF. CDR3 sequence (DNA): TGTGCCAGCAGCACAGGGGCCGGAAACACCATATATTTT.

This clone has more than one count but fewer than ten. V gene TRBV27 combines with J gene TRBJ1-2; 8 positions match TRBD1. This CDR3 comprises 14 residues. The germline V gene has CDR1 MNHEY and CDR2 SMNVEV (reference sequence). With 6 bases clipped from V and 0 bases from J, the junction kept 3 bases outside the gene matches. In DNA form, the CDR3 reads TGTGCCAGCAGGGGGACAGGCACTAACTATGGCTACACCTTC. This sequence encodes CASRGTGTNYGYTF.

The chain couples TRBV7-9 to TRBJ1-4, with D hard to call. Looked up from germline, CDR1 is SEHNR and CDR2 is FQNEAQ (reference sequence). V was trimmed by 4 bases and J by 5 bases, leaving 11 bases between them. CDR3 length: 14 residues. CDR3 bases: TGTGCCAGCAGCTCGACATCCTCCAATGAAAAACTGTTTTTT. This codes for CASSSTSSNEKLFF.

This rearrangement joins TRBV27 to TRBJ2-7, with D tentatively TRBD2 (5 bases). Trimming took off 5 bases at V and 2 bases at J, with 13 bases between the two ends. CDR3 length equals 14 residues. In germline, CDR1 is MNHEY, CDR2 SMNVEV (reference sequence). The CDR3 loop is CASSLAGSPYEQYF. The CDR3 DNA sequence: TGTGCCAGCAGTCTGGCGGGTTCACCCTACGAGCAGTACTTC.

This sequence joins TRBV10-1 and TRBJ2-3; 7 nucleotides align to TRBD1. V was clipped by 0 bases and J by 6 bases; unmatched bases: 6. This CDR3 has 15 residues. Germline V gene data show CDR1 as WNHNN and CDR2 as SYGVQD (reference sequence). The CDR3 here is CASSESRTGWDTQYF. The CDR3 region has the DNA TGCGCCAGCAGTGAGTCGAGGACAGGCTGGGATACGCAGTATTTT.

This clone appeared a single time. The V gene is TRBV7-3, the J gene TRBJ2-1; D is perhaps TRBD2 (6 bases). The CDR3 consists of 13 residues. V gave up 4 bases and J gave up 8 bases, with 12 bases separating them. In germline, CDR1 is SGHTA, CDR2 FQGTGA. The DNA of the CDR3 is TGTGCCAGCAGCTGGGGCCGGGGGTATGAGCAGTTCTTC. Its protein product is CASSWGRGYEQFF.

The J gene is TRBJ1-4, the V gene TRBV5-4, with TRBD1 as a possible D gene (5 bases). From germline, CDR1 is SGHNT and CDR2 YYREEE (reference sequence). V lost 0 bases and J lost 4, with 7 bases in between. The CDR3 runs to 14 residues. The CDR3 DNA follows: TGTGCCAGCAGCTTGGGACAGAGTAATGAAAAACTGTTTTTT. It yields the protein CASSLGQSNEKLFF.

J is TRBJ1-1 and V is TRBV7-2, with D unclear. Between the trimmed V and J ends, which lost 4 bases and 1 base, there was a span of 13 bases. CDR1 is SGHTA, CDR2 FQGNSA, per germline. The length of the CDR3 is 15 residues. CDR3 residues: CASSSPEGRNTEAFF. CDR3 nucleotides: TGTGCCAGCAGCTCCCCGGAGGGCAGGAACACTGAAGCTTTCTTT.